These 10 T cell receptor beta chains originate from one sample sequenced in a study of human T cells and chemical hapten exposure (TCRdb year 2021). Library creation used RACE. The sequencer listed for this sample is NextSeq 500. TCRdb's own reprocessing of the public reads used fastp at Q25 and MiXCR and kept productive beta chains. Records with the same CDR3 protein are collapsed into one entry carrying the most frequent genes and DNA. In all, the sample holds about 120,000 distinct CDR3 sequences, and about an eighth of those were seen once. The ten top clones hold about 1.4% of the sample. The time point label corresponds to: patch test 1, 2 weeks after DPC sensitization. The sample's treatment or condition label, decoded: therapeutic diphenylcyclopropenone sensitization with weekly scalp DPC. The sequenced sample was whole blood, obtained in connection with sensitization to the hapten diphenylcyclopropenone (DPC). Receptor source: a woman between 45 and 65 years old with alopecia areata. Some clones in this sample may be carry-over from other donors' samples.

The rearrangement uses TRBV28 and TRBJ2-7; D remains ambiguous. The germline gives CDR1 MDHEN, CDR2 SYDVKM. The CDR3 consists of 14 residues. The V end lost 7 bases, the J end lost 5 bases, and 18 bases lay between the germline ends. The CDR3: CASNQDIPADEQYF. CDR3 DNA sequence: TGTGCCAGCAACCAAGACATTCCCGCGGACGAGCAGTACTTC.

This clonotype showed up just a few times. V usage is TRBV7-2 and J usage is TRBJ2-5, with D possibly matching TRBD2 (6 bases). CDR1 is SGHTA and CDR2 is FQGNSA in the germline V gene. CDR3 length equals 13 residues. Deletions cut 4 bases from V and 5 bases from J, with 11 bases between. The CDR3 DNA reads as TGTGCCAGCAGCTCGCCGGGACTGGAGACCCAGTACTTC. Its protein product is CASSSPGLETQYF.

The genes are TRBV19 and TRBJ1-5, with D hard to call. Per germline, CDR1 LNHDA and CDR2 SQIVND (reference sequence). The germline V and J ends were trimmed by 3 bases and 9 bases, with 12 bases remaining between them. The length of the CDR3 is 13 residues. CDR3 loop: CASSIDFYWPQHF. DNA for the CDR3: TGTGCCAGTAGTATCGACTTTTACTGGCCCCAGCATTTT. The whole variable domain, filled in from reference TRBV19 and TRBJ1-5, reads DGGITQSPKYLFRKEGQNVTLSCEQNLNHDAMYWYRQDPGQGLRLIYYSQIVNDFQKGDIAEGYSVSREKKESFPLTVTSAQKNPTAFYLCASSIDFYWPQHFGDGTRLSIL.

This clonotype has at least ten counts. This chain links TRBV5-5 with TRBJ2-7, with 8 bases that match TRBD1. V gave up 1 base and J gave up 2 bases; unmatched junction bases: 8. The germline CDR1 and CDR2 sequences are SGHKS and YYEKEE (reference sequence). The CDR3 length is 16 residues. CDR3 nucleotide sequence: TGTGCCAGCAGCTTGCTCCGCGGACAGGGAACCTACGAGCAGTACTTC. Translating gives CASSLLRGQGTYEQYF.

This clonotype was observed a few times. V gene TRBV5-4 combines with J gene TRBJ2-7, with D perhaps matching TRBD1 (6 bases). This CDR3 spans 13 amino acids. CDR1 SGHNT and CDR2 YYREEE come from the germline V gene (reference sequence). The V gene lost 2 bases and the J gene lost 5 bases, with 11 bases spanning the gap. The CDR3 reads CASSLRGWNEQYF. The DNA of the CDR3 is TGTGCCAGCAGCTTAAGGGGGTGGAACGAGCAGTACTTC.

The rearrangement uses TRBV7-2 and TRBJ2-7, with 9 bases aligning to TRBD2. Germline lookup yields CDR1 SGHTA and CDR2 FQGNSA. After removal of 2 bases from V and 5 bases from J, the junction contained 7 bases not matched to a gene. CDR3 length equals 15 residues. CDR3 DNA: TGTGCCAGCAGCTTACGCGGGAGGGATGCCCACGAGCAGTACTTC. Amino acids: CASSLRGRDAHEQYF.

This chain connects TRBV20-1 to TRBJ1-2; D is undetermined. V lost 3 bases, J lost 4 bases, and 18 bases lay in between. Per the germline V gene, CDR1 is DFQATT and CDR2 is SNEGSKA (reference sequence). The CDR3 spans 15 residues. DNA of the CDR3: TGCAGTGCTAGGAATACAAGGTCCAACCCCTATGGCTACACCTTC. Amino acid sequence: CSARNTRSNPYGYTF.

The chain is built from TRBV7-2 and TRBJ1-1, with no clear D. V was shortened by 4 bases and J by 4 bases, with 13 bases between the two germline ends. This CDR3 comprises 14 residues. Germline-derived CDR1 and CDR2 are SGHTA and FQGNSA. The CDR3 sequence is CASSSQPTGTEAFF. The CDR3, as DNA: TGTGCCAGCAGCTCCCAGCCGACGGGCACTGAAGCTTTCTTT.

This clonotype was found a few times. CDR3 residues: CASSLDSGTTNEQFF. CDR3 DNA sequence: TGTGCCAGCAGCTTAGATTCGGGAACGACTAATGAGCAGTTCTTC. The V and J genes are TRBV11-3 and TRBJ2-1, with a weak D call TRBD2 (5 bases). The CDR3 is made up of 15 amino acids. Germline V gene sequence: CDR1 SGHNT, CDR2 YENEEA. Trimming took off 0 bases at V and 7 bases at J, with 13 bases between the two ends.

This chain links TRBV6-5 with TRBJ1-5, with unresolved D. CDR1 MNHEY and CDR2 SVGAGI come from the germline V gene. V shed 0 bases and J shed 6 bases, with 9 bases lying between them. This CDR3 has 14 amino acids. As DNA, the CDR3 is TGTGCCAGCAGTTACTCAGGGTACGGTCAGCCCCAGCATTTT. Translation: CASSYSGYGQPQHF.